What follows is one T cell receptor (beta chain) and its context. The junction departs from the called germline gene at one end, perhaps through a read error. Time point reported: pretreatment peripheral blood. The CDR3 runs 15 residues. CDR1 is MNHNS and CDR2 is SASEGT in the germline V gene. Only in-frame clones appear in the TCRdb table, and some are missing; sequencing was by immunoSEQ multiplex PCR. The sample gives 45,000 to 65,000 clones, about 85% of which show up once; approximately 14% is in the top ten. This entry comes from a study of PD-L1 blockade in urothelial cancer. Whole-study context: Atezolizumab was started by patients in 2014 at 1,200 mg intravenously every 3 weeks. Blood was subjected to analysis at 3 weeks (second dose) and 6 weeks following treatment start.

This TCR derives from a man between 65 and 85 years old with urothelial cancer. J is TRBJ2-1 and V is TRBV6-1; the match to TRBD2 covers 9 bases. Sequenced material: PBMCs, taken around atezolizumab (anti-PD-L1) treatment. The CDR3 is CARRFDGGRASEQFF. For the CDR3, the DNA is TGTGCCCGCAGGTTTGACGGCGGGAGGGCCAGTGAGCAGTTCTTC.